The 2 T cell receptor beta chains presented below share a single source sample, sequenced in a study of cytomegalovirus exposure and HLA in healthy donors. With 60 Vbeta and 13 Jbeta primers, the PCR was carried out. The protocol was immunoSEQ multiplex PCR, while the TCRdb copy is restricted to in-frame clones and leaves out a portion. The profile shows about 120,000 clones, roughly 78% of them singletons. Sequencing was performed on PBMCs. These receptors were collected from a man aged 25-45 years in good health and CMV-seropositive.

V is TRBV15 and J is TRBJ2-3; weak D call: TRBD1 (6 bases). This CDR3 is 15 amino acids long. CDR1 and CDR2 from the germline V gene are LNHNV and YYDKDF (reference sequence). Deletions cut 0 bases from V and 0 bases from J, with 7 bases between. This chain's CDR3 is CATSRDQGSTDTQYF. The CDR3 DNA reads as TGTGCCACCAGCAGAGATCAGGGGAGCACAGATACGCAGTATTTT.

This clone was found a few times. The chain has TRBV5-4 and TRBJ2-7, with 9 bases matching TRBD2. V lost 2 bases, J lost 3 bases, and 0 bases stayed unmatched. Germline V gene lookup returns CDR1 SGHNT and CDR2 YYREEE (reference sequence). The CDR3 extends over 13 amino acids. CDR3 loop: CASSFSGSYEQYF. The CDR3 DNA is TGTGCCAGCAGCTTTAGCGGGAGCTACGAGCAGTACTTC.